Listed below are T cell receptor beta chains from one sample, sequenced in a study of cytomegalovirus exposure and HLA in healthy donors. Repertoires were generated with immunoSEQ multiplex PCR, while TCRdb's copy carries only in-frame clones and drops some. The sample has 70,000 or so clones; approximately 95% are singletons. The sequencing input was PBMCs. All receptors come from a young man in good health and CMV-seropositive. The CDR3 runs from the conserved cysteine through the conserved F or W. Fields, in order: CDR3 protein, CDR3 DNA, V gene, J gene, clone size, D gene. A D gene is named only where the DNA matches it firmly. Rows give clone size only sometimes, using once, few, many, or a class for an expanded clone.

CDR3: CASSFRDRENYGYTF
DNA: TGTGCCAGCAGTTTCCGCGACAGAGAAAACTATGGCTACACCTTC
V: TRBV28
J: TRBJ1-2
size: .
D: .

CDR3: CASRSGGGETQYF
DNA: TGTGCCAGCAGGTCGGGGGGAGGGGAGACCCAGTACTTC
V: TRBV6-5
J: TRBJ2-5
size: .
D: TRBD2

CDR3: CASSLSTPYTDTQYF
DNA: TGTGCCAGCAGTCTATCGACTCCATACACAGATACGCAGTATTTT
V: TRBV27
J: TRBJ2-3
size: once
D: .

CDR3: CASSFTGAGANVLTF
DNA: TGTGCCAGCAGCTTTACAGGGGCCGGGGCCAACGTCCTGACTTTC
V: TRBV7-3
J: TRBJ2-6
size: .
D: TRBD1

CDR3: CAWSGTAEAFF
DNA: TGTGCCTGGAGTGGGACAGCTGAAGCTTTCTTT
V: TRBV30
J: TRBJ1-1
size: .
D: .

CDR3: CASSGQGDNEKLFF
DNA: TGTGCCAGCAGTGGACAGGGCGATAATGAAAAACTGTTTTTT
V: TRBV2
J: TRBJ1-4
size: .
D: TRBD1

CDR3: CASKTSSTDTQYF
DNA: TGTGCCAGCAAGACTAGCAGCACAGATACGCAGTATTTT
V: TRBV28
J: TRBJ2-3
size: .
D: TRBD2

CDR3: CASSPQGAEQPQHF
DNA: TGTGCCAGCTCACCACAGGGGGCCGAACAGCCCCAGCATTTT
V: TRBV18
J: TRBJ1-5
size: .
D: TRBD1

CDR3: CSVESPVSSYNEQFF
DNA: TGCAGCGTTGAAAGTCCGGTGAGCTCTTACAATGAGCAGTTCTTC
V: TRBV29-1
J: TRBJ2-1
size: once
D: .

CDR3: CASSLGGHQPQHF
DNA: TGTGCCAGCAGCTTAGGAGGGCATCAGCCCCAGCATTTT
V: TRBV7-2
J: TRBJ1-5
size: .
D: .

CDR3: CASSDLAGGPDTQYF
DNA: TGTGCCAGCAGTGACTTAGCGGGAGGGCCAGATACGCAGTATTTT
V: TRBV6-4
J: TRBJ2-3
size: few
D: TRBD2

CDR3: CASSRDRVGQPQHF
DNA: TGTGCCAGTAGCCGAGACAGGGTGGGCCAGCCCCAGCATTTT
V: TRBV19
J: TRBJ1-5
size: .
D: TRBD1

CDR3: CAISEGGATFF
DNA: TGTGCCATCAGTGAAGGCGGGGCTACCTTCTTC
V: TRBV10-3
J: TRBJ2-1
size: .
D: .

CDR3: CASSANREIAGELFF
DNA: TGTGCTAGCAGCGCAAACCGGGAGATCGCCGGGGAGCTGTTTTTT
V: TRBV7-7
J: TRBJ2-2
size: .
D: .

CDR3: CASTPSPGLGDEQYF
DNA: TGTGCCAGCACCCCTAGCCCGGGACTTGGGGACGAGCAGTACTTC
V: TRBV28
J: TRBJ2-7
size: .
D: .

CDR3: CASSLPSLQETQYF
DNA: TGTGCCAGCAGTCTCCCCAGTCTTCAAGAGACCCAGTACTTC
V: TRBV28
J: TRBJ2-5
size: .
D: .

CDR3: CASSPWRQEAEAFF
DNA: TGTGCCAGCAGTCCTTGGCGTCAGGAAGCTGAAGCTTTCTTT
V: TRBV28
J: TRBJ1-1
size: once
D: .

CDR3: CASRKGGAGEKLFF
DNA: TGTGCCAGCAGAAAAGGGGGAGCCGGTGAAAAACTGTTTTTT
V: TRBV7-2
J: TRBJ1-4
size: once
D: .

CDR3: CASSLGAAGYGYTF
DNA: TGCGCCAGCAGCTTGGGCGCGGCCGGCTATGGCTACACCTTC
V: TRBV5-1
J: TRBJ1-2
size: .
D: .

CDR3: CASSYGGRSTDTQYF
DNA: TGTGCCAGCAGTTATGGCGGGAGAAGCACAGATACGCAGTATTTT
V: TRBV6-5
J: TRBJ2-3
size: .
D: TRBD2

CDR3: CASSRIHGQFNEKLFF
DNA: TGCGCCAGCAGCCGGATACATGGACAGTTTAATGAAAAACTGTTTTTT
V: TRBV4-1
J: TRBJ1-4
size: few
D: .

CDR3: CASSLSASTDTQYF
DNA: TGTGCCAGCAGCTTGTCAGCGAGCACAGATACGCAGTATTTT
V: TRBV5-6
J: TRBJ2-3
size: .
D: .

CDR3: CASSELGHNLGDTF
DNA: TGTGCCAGCAGTGAACTTGGGCACAACCTCGGGGACACCTTC
V: TRBV6-1
J: TRBJ1-2
size: .
D: .

CDR3: CAWIRGPGNTIYF
DNA: TGTGCCTGGATTAGGGGGCCGGGAAACACCATATATTTT
V: TRBV30
J: TRBJ1-3
size: .
D: TRBD1

CDR3: CASSSGTSGRVADTQYF
DNA: TGTGCCAGCAGTTCTGGGACTAGCGGGAGGGTGGCAGATACGCAGTATTTT
V: TRBV28
J: TRBJ2-3
size: .
D: TRBD2

CDR3: CASSMVGGVTGELFF
DNA: TGTGCCAGTAGTATGGTAGGGGGCGTCACCGGGGAGCTGTTTTTT
V: TRBV19
J: TRBJ2-2
size: .
D: TRBD1

CDR3: CASSAGLGTGVPETQYF
DNA: TGTGCCAGCAGTGCAGGTCTCGGGACAGGGGTGCCAGAGACCCAGTACTTC
V: TRBV2
J: TRBJ2-5
size: .
D: TRBD1

CDR3: CASSLGQNTEAFF
DNA: TGTGCCAGCTCACTGGGGCAGAACACTGAAGCTTTCTTT
V: TRBV18
J: TRBJ1-1
size: .
D: .

CDR3: CASSSSGVSTDTQYF
DNA: TGCGCCAGCAGCTCGAGCGGGGTTAGCACAGATACGCAGTATTTT
V: TRBV5-1
J: TRBJ2-3
size: .
D: TRBD2

CDR3: CASSLAYEQYF
DNA: TGTGCCAGCAGCCTTGCCTACGAGCAGTACTTC
V: TRBV5-6
J: TRBJ2-7
size: .
D: .

CDR3: CASSLGGSETQYF
DNA: TGTGCCAGCAGCTTGGGCGGGAGTGAGACCCAGTACTTC
V: TRBV7-3
J: TRBJ2-5
size: .
D: TRBD2

CDR3: CATSRESQGLTEAFF
DNA: TGTGCCACCAGCAGAGAATCTCAGGGTCTAACTGAAGCTTTCTTT
V: TRBV15
J: TRBJ1-1
size: .
D: .

CDR3: CASGPGLAGGPVYEQYF
DNA: TGCGCCAGCGGCCCGGGACTAGCGGGAGGGCCGGTCTACGAGCAGTACTTC
V: TRBV4-1
J: TRBJ2-7
size: .
D: TRBD2

CDR3: CASSRPPREAGETQYF
DNA: TGTGCCAGCAGTCGACCACCCAGGGAGGCGGGGGAGACCCAGTACTTC
V: TRBV6-6
J: TRBJ2-5
size: .
D: .

CDR3: CASSVSGSSYNEQFF
DNA: TGTGCCAGCAGCGTTAGCGGGAGCTCCTACAATGAGCAGTTCTTC
V: TRBV9
J: TRBJ2-1
size: .
D: TRBD2

CDR3: CTPSGSTGANVLTF
DNA: TGTACCCCGAGCGGGAGTACTGGGGCCAACGTCCTGACTTTC
V: TRBV7-8
J: TRBJ2-6
size: .
D: TRBD2

CDR3: CASSLGQSITYEQYF
DNA: TGTGCCAGCAGCTTAGGACAGTCAATTACCTACGAGCAGTACTTC
V: TRBV11-2
J: TRBJ2-7
size: few
D: .

CDR3: CASSLGLAGGYEQYF
DNA: TGTGCCAGCAGCCTTGGACTAGCGGGAGGCTACGAGCAGTACTTC
V: TRBV11-2
J: TRBJ2-7
size: .
D: TRBD2

CDR3: CASSKNVYPTGDGETQYF
DNA: TGTGCCAGCAGCAAAAATGTCTATCCCACAGGGGATGGGGAGACCCAGTACTTC
V: TRBV21-1
J: TRBJ2-5
size: .
D: .

CDR3: CASSPGNPYEQYF
DNA: TGTGCCAGCAGCCCTGGCAACCCCTACGAGCAGTACTTC
V: TRBV7-9
J: TRBJ2-7
size: .
D: .

CDR3: CASSFGTSGRDTQYF
DNA: TGTGCCAGCAGCTTCGGGACTAGCGGCCGTGATACGCAGTATTTT
V: TRBV7-6
J: TRBJ2-3
size: once
D: TRBD2

CDR3: CASSLTSGSTDTQYF
DNA: TGTGCCAGCAGCTTAACTAGCGGCAGCACAGATACGCAGTATTTT
V: TRBV5-4
J: TRBJ2-3
size: .
D: TRBD2